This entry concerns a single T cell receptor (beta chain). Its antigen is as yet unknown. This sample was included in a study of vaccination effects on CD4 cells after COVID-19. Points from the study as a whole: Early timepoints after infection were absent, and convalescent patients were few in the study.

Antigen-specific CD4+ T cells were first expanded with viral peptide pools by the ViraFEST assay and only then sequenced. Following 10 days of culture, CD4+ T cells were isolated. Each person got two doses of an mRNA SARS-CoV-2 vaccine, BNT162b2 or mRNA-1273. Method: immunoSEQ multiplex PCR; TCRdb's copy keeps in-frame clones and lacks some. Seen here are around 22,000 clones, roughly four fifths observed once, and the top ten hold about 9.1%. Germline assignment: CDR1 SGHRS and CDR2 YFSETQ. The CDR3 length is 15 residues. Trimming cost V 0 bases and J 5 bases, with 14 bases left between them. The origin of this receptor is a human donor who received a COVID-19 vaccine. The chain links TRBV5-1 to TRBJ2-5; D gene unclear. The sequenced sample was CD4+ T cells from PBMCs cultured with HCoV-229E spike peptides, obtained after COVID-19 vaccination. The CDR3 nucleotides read TGCGCCAGCAGCTTGGGGTCCTGGCCTATGGAGACCCAGTACTTC. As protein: CASSLGSWPMETQYF.